The 27 T cell receptor beta chains below were found in one sample sequenced in a study of blood T cells in healthy people across ages. Using a J-beta primer mix together with a sample-barcoded 5' primer, a second PCR was run for roughly 6 to 11 cycles. From the 5' RACE reads, TCRdb called clonotypes with MiXCR, one entry per CDR3 protein. The table lists around 2 million distinct CDR3 sequences, around 42% of them singletons. Material for sequencing was blood. These receptors all stem from a human donor in good health.

This chain connects TRBV4-2 to TRBJ1-4; 8 nucleotides align to TRBD1. The CDR3 length is 15 residues. Germline V gives CDR1 LGHNA, CDR2 YNFKEQ. V lost 4 bases, J lost 5 bases, and 6 bases stayed unmatched. The CDR3, as DNA: TGTGCCAGCAGCCTAACCAGGGGGCGGAATGAAAAACTGTTTTTT. Amino acids: CASSLTRGRNEKLFF.

About this clonotype itself: A much larger clone lies a single base off, so this may be a read error. The gene calls are TRBV6-2 or TRBV6-3 and TRBJ2-1; 9 positions agree with TRBD1. CDR3 length: 13 amino acids. V shed 6 bases, J shed 10 bases, and the junction held 7 bases outside the gene matches. CDR1 MNHEY and CDR2 SVGEGT come from the germline V gene. CDR3 DNA: TGTGCCAGCAGACGACAGGGGGTCTACGAGCAGTTCTTC. Residues: CASRRQGVYEQFF.

This clonotype was observed a handful of times. V usage is TRBV5-1 and J usage is TRBJ1-6; 8 bases match TRBD1. The J segment lost 10 bases and the V segment lost 4 bases, leaving 7 bases of the junction unmatched. Germline V CDR1 and CDR2: SGHRS, YFSETQ. This CDR3 is built from 14 residues. The CDR3 DNA reads as TGCGCCAGCAGCACAGGACAGGGAGGATCACCCCTCCACTTT. Amino acid sequence: CASSTGQGGSPLHF.

The gene calls are TRBV10-3 and TRBJ1-2, with D possibly being TRBD1 (6 bases). The germline V and J ends were trimmed by 3 bases and 6 bases, with 11 bases remaining between them. Germline loops: CDR1 ENHRY, CDR2 SYGVKD. The CDR3 length is 13 residues. The CDR3 DNA reads TGTGCCATCAGTGATACTAGGGGGGATGGCTACACCTTC. Its translation: CAISDTRGDGYTF.

This chain connects TRBV7-2 to TRBJ2-3, with D uncertain. V was trimmed by 0 bases and J by 14 bases, leaving 9 bases between them. The CDR3 covers 11 residues. Per germline, CDR1 SGHTA and CDR2 FQGNSA. The CDR3 spells CASSLAGLPYF. The CDR3 region has the DNA TGTGCCAGCAGCTTAGCCGGGCTCCCGTATTTT.

V usage is TRBV5-1 and J usage is TRBJ2-1, with 10 bases identical to TRBD1. The CDR3 extends over 16 amino acids. Germline-derived CDR1 and CDR2 are SGHRS and YFSETQ. V dropped 4 bases and J dropped 7; count of bases not matched to a gene: 11. The CDR3 nucleotides read TGCGCCAGCAGCGACCCGGGACAGGGGTTGGGTAATGAGCAGTTCTTC. It is translated as CASSDPGQGLGNEQFF.

The rearrangement uses TRBV4-2 and TRBJ1-1; D unclear. Germline V CDR1 and CDR2: LGHNA, YNFKEQ. With 0 bases removed from V and 2 bases from J, the gap between germline ends came to 10 bases. This CDR3 is 15 amino acids long. The chain's CDR3 is CASSQEGSTNTEAFF. CDR3 bases: TGTGCCAGCAGCCAAGAGGGGAGCACCAACACTGAAGCTTTCTTT.

The CDR3 sequence is CASSLWGGYHEQYF. CDR3 DNA sequence: TGCGCCAGCAGCTTGTGGGGGGGGTACCACGAGCAGTACTTC. The V call is TRBV5-1, the J call TRBJ2-4; 7 nucleotides line up with TRBD2. The last part of the DNA fits TRBJ2-7 better; the J call may be wrong. Germline V CDR1 and CDR2: SGHRS, YFSETQ. There are 14 residues in the CDR3.

This clonotype came up a few times. The chain joins TRBV4-1 to TRBJ2-3; D gene uncertain. This CDR3 region has 13 residues. Between the trimmed V and J ends, which lost 2 bases and 6 bases, there was a span of 9 bases. Germline lookup yields CDR1 MGHRA and CDR2 YSYEKL. CDR3 in DNA: TGCGCCAGCAGCCAACCCAATGGTGATACGCAGTATTTT. Translating gives CASSQPNGDTQYF.

This rearrangement joins TRBV29-1 to TRBJ2-7, with TRBD1 matching over 7 bases. V lost 7 bases and J lost 3; bases outside the gene matches: 9. Germline CDR1 and CDR2: SQVTM and ANQGSEA. The CDR3 runs to 13 residues. CDR3 protein: CSGKTGNYYEQYF. In nucleotides, the CDR3 is TGCAGCGGAAAGACAGGGAACTACTACGAGCAGTACTTC.

V and J are TRBV12-3 or TRBV12-4 and TRBJ2-7; 13 bases agree with TRBD2. The CDR3 has 16 amino acids. Germline trimming cut 4 bases from V and 4 bases from J; bases unmatched to any gene: 7. The CDR3 sequence is CASSYLTSGGLYEQYF. The CDR3 coding sequence is TGTGCCAGCAGTTACTTGACTAGCGGGGGGCTGTACGAGCAGTACTTC.

The genes are TRBV18 and TRBJ1-1, with D unresolved. Trimming cost V 4 bases and J 11 bases, with 11 bases left between them. Germline CDR1 KGHSH, CDR2 LQKENI. The CDR3 spans 11 residues. CDR3 coding DNA: TGTGCCAGCTCACTACTGGACGACGCTTTCTTT. Protein: CASSLLDDAFF.

The CDR3 DNA reads as TGCAGTGCTAGAGATTATACCAAAGTTGACACTGAAGCTTTCTTT. Its protein is CSARDYTKVDTEAFF. The chain uses TRBV20-1 and TRBJ1-1, with D hard to call. CDR3 size: 15 residues. Per germline, CDR1 DFQATT and CDR2 SNEGSKA (reference sequence). Between the trimmed V and J ends, which lost 0 bases and 3 bases, there was a span of 14 bases.

This clonotype was recorded a few times. The chain employs TRBV7-2 and TRBJ2-1; 7 bases map to TRBD1. The ends lost 2 bases at V and 6 bases at J; junction bases unmatched: 7. Per the germline V gene, CDR1 is SGHTA and CDR2 is FQGNSA. CDR3 length equals 15 residues. The CDR3 reads CASSLRGPLSNEQFF. CDR3 DNA sequence: TGTGCCAGCAGCTTAAGGGGGCCTCTCAGCAATGAGCAGTTCTTC.

This sequence joins TRBV6-4 and TRBJ2-3, with D hard to call. CDR1 MRHNA and CDR2 SNTAGT come from the germline V gene. V lost 8 bases and J lost 3, with 12 bases in between. This CDR3 has 13 residues. The CDR3 protein is CASALEATDTQYF. The CDR3 nucleotides read TGTGCCAGCGCTCTAGAAGCGACAGATACGCAGTATTTT.

This sequence joins TRBV6-6 and TRBJ2-5, with 7 bases aligning to TRBD2. Germline CDR1 MNHNY, CDR2 SVGAGI (reference sequence). V lost 6 bases to trimming and J lost 0 bases; unmatched junction nucleotides: 7. The length of the CDR3 is 15 residues. CDR3 DNA sequence: TGTGCCAGCAGAGAAAGCGGGGAGTACCAAGAGACCCAGTACTTC. Residues: CASRESGEYQETQYF.

This clonotype was detected only a few times. The chain has TRBV12-3 or TRBV12-4 and TRBJ2-7; D gene unclear. CDR3 length: 14 amino acids. V lost 3 bases and J 1 base, leaving 10 bases between the germline ends. The DNA of the CDR3 is TGTGCCAGCAGTTTTCATCTCTTGTCCTACGAGCAGTACTTC. Its protein product is CASSFHLLSYEQYF.

This sequence joins TRBV7-2 and TRBJ2-1; 8 bases map to TRBD1. This CDR3 has 16 residues. V was pared by 2 bases and J by 3 bases, with 6 bases of the junction left unmatched. CDR1 is SGHTA, CDR2 FQGNSA, per germline. CDR3 sequence reads: CASSLPGTGFYNEQFF. CDR3 bases: TGTGCCAGCAGCTTACCCGGGACAGGATTCTACAATGAGCAGTTCTTC.

Comment on this clonotype: It may be a read error: a sequence one base away is much more abundant. The chain has TRBV15 and TRBJ2-4, with TRBD1 matching over 7 bases. CDR1 LNHNV and CDR2 YYDKDF come from the germline V gene (reference sequence). V gave up 4 bases and J gave up 13 bases; unmatched junction bases: 13. CDR3 length: 14 amino acids. The CDR3 region is CATSTGTDYNEQYF. The DNA of the CDR3 is TGTGCCACCAGCACAGGGACAGACTACAATGAGCAGTACTTC. The full variable domain, its missing parts supplied by reference TRBV15 and TRBJ2-4, is DAMVIQNPRYQVTQFGKPVTLSCSQTLNHNVMYWYQQKSSQAPKLLFHYYDKDFNNEADTPDNFQSRRPNTSFCFLDIRSPGLGDTAMYLCATSTGTDYNEQYFGAGTRLSVL.

This clonotype has more than one count but fewer than ten. The gene calls are TRBV6-5 and TRBJ1-1; D might be TRBD1 (5 bases). Looked up from germline, CDR1 is MNHEY and CDR2 is SVGAGI. CDR3 size: 14 residues. V was clipped by 6 bases and J by 11 bases, with 22 bases between them. CDR3 protein: CASRTNMAGRGAFF. For the CDR3, the DNA is TGTGCCAGCAGGACGAACATGGCAGGGAGGGGCGCTTTCTTT.

This clonotype was recorded once. This rearrangement joins TRBV12-3 or TRBV12-4 to TRBJ1-4, with D possibly matching TRBD1 (5 bases). The V and J ends lost 6 bases and 0 bases respectively, with 11 bases between them. The CDR3 contains 15 residues. CDR3 protein: CASRGEIATNEKLFF. As DNA, the CDR3 is TGTGCCAGCAGGGGGGAGATAGCAACTAATGAAAAACTGTTTTTT.

Regarding this clonotype: A much larger clone lies one base from this, so it may be a read error. This chain connects TRBV7-3 to TRBJ2-1; 8 nucleotides agree with TRBD2. CDR3 length equals 13 residues. Germline V gene sequence: CDR1 SGHTA, CDR2 FQGTGA. This CDR3 is CASSLLAGNEQVF. CDR3 in DNA: TGTGCCAGCAGCTTACTAGCGGGCAATGAGCAGGTCTTC.

The chain joins TRBV5-5 to TRBJ1-6; D is perhaps TRBD1 (5 bases). The germline V and J ends were trimmed by 5 bases and 0 bases, with 12 bases remaining between them. CDR1 and CDR2 from the germline V gene are SGHKS and YYEKEE (reference sequence). The length of the CDR3 is 16 residues. The CDR3 bases are TGTGCCAGCAGGGGGACTTTCAGCTCCTATAATTCACCCCTCCACTTT. Its protein is CASRGTFSSYNSPLHF. Variable domain in full (rest from reference TRBV5-5 and TRBJ1-6): DAGVTQSPTHLIKTRGQQVTLRCSPISGHKSVSWYQQVLGQGPQFIFQYYEKEERGRGNFPDRFSARQFPNYSSELNVNALLLGDSALYLCASRGTFSSYNSPLHFGNGTRLTVT.

In this sample, this clonotype turned up many times. The chain couples TRBV28 to TRBJ2-5, with 13 bases identical to TRBD2. This CDR3 is built from 16 residues. The junction had 8 bases not matched to a gene; V was cut back by 6 bases and J by 4 bases. From germline, CDR1 is MDHEN and CDR2 SYDVKM. The CDR3 DNA reads as TGTGCCAGCAGCATCTCACTAGCGGGGGGGAGAGAGACCCAGTACTTC. Protein: CASSISLAGGRETQYF.

This clonotype came up a few times. This chain connects TRBV6-2 or TRBV6-3 to TRBJ1-2; a weak D match, TRBD1 (6 bases). Per the germline V gene, CDR1 is MNHEY and CDR2 is SVGEGT. V gave up 0 bases and J gave up 0 bases, with 17 bases separating them. The CDR3 is 18 residues long. The CDR3 DNA sequence: TGTGCCAGCAGTTACTCGAGTTCCGGGACATTACCTAACTATGGCTACACCTTC. Protein sequence: CASSYSSSGTLPNYGYTF.

The chain links TRBV20-1 to TRBJ2-1; 9 bases are a match to TRBD1. The CDR3 sequence is 15 residues long. Germline CDR1 reads DFQATT; CDR2 reads SNEGSKA (reference sequence). V gave up 4 bases and J gave up 7 bases; unmatched junction bases: 11. CDR3 sequence (DNA): TGCAGTGCTATCGGAGGGGACAGGGAGGTAAATGAGCAGTTCTTC. Protein: CSAIGGDREVNEQFF.

The V call is TRBV4-1, the J call TRBJ2-4; tentatively, D is TRBD1 (6 bases). The J call may not be correct, given that the DNA end is closer to TRBJ2-7. Germline assignment: CDR1 MGHRA and CDR2 YSYEKL. This CDR3 is 13 amino acids long. DNA of the CDR3: TGCGCCAGCAGCCCATGGACAGAGTACGAGCAGTACTTC. Protein sequence: CASSPWTEYEQYF.